This T cell receptor beta chain was documented in a study of cytomegalovirus exposure and HLA in healthy donors. General study results and limits: Certain sequence variants were highly shared and formed a cluster, and this cluster was likely a sequencing artifact. Cytomegalovirus-associated status was assigned to 164 TCR beta chains.

This clone appeared a few times. What it recognizes is unknown. Germline CDR1 and CDR2: MNHNY and SVGAGI (reference sequence). This CDR3 is 16 amino acids long. Between the trimmed V and J ends, which lost 6 bases and 0 bases, there was a span of 15 bases. The primer mix had 60 Vbeta and 13 Jbeta primers. As handled by the study authors: Unique TCR beta chains totaled around 86 million in a later count, with around 11 million of them shared. The method was immunoSEQ multiplex PCR; TCRdb's version includes in-frame clones alone and lacks a portion of them. V and J calls and clone size are those listed in that table; D and trimming were worked out from the DNA. This table holds 150,000 to 200,000 clones, roughly four fifths found once.

V usage is TRBV6-6 and J usage is TRBJ1-3; weak D call: TRBD1 (5 bases). The receptor was isolated from a woman aged 50 to 65 in good health and CMV-seronegative. Sequencing was performed on PBMCs. The CDR3 region is CASRRPQGLSGNTIYF. CDR3 bases: TGTGCCAGCAGACGACCTCAGGGCCTCTCTGGAAACACCATATATTTT.